This TCR beta chain is drawn from a study of OX40 agonist ivuxolimab in advanced cancers. The wider study: Ivuxolimab is a fully human IgG2 antibody that activates OX40 (CD134). Of the participants, 35% to 50% had some prior anti-PD-1, anti-PD-L1 or anti-CTLA-4 therapy, which was allowed. Findings and limits, study-wide: More expanded clones were found, on average, in CD8+ than in CD4+ T cells.

Clones were sequenced by immunoSEQ multiplex PCR, and TCRdb holds only the in-frame ones, with some missing. The data show about 90,000 clones, 90% seen once. The CDR3 consists of 15 residues. V shed 6 bases, J shed 2 bases, and the junction held 8 bases outside the gene matches. From germline, CDR1 is MDHEN and CDR2 SYDVKM. On this clone: Antigen unknown.

The J gene is TRBJ1-2, the V gene TRBV28, with 8 bases identical to TRBD1. Sequences were derived from CD4+ or CD8+ T cells sorted from blood, sampled in a trial of the OX40 agonist ivuxolimab. The clonotype comes from an adult with an advanced solid tumor such as melanoma, head and neck, liver or kidney cancer. The CDR3 DNA is TGTGCCAGCAGGCTCAGGGGGCGGGTCAACTATGGCTACACCTTC. It encodes CASRLRGRVNYGYTF.